A selection of T cell receptor beta chains follows, all from one sample in a study of shared clonotypes between healthy human individuals. Sequencing used immunoSEQ multiplex PCR; TCRdb keeps in-frame clones, though not all of them. The sample includes a few million clones, around 95% of them seen just once. The sample taken for sequencing was naive CD8+ T cells from PBMCs. The receptors were gathered from a man younger than 35 in good health. Some clones in this sample may be carry-over from other donors' samples. Both conserved end residues are part of each CDR3. The D gene is left open where the match is weak. Size values are once, few and many counts, or a class for expanded clones, and some rows have none.

d_call j_call clone_size v_call cdr3_nt cdr3_aa
. TRBJ2-1 . TRBV28 TGTGCCAGCTCGGGTGGGCTAGCTGATCCGCTTGAGCAGTTCTTC CASSGGLADPLEQFF
. TRBJ1-2 once TRBV11-2 TGTGCCAGCAGCATCCAGGACAGCTTCTATGGCTACACCTTC CASSIQDSFYGYTF
. TRBJ1-1 . TRBV11-2 TGTGCCAGCAGCTTCGGTGGCACTGAAGCTTTCTTT CASSFGGTEAFF
TRBD1 TRBJ1-1 . TRBV14 TGTGCCAGCAGCCAAGATTCGCGACAGGGGGACAGGAACACTGAAGCTTTCTTT CASSQDSRQGDRNTEAFF
. TRBJ1-1 . TRBV25-1 TGTGCCAGCATAGGGGGGTTCATGAACACTGAAGCTTTCTTT CASIGGFMNTEAFF
TRBD2 TRBJ2-3 . TRBV30 TGTGCCTGGAGTGTTATCGGGAGGGCGGATACGCAGTATTTT CAWSVIGRADTQYF
. TRBJ2-2 . TRBV4-1 TGCGCCAGCAGCCCGGGGACTTCGAACACCGGGGAGCTGTTTTTT CASSPGTSNTGELFF
. TRBJ2-2 . TRBV7-6 TGTGCCAGCAGCCCCACTCCAGTTTTGCACGGGGAGCTGTTTTTT CASSPTPVLHGELFF
. TRBJ2-7 . TRBV2 TGTGCCAGCAGTGAATATGGCGGGATGGTATGGTACGAGCAGTACTTC CASSEYGGMVWYEQYF
TRBD1 TRBJ1-2 few TRBV27 TGTGCCAGCAGCCCTAGGGCGACTCGACAGGGTCTAGGCTACACCTTC CASSPRATRQGLGYTF
. TRBJ2-2 . TRBV7-2 TGTGCCAGCAGCTCCGCAATACAGGGTCACGGGGAGCTGTTTTTT CASSSAIQGHGELFF
. TRBJ2-1 . TRBV4-3 TGCGCCAGTAGTACGGGAGTAGGCTCCTACAATGAGCAGTTCTTC CASSTGVGSYNEQFF
. TRBJ1-1 . TRBV6-5 TGTGCCAGCAGTTACCCGGGGCAGGGAATAGGGGAAGCTTTCTTT CASSYPGQGIGEAFF
. TRBJ2-3 . TRBV28 TGTGCCAGCAGTTTATTGACTGGCACAGTCACAGATACGCAGTATTTT CASSLLTGTVTDTQYF
. TRBJ2-7 . TRBV7-2 TGTGCCAGCAGCTTAGCCCCTAGCGAGCAGTACTTC CASSLAPSEQYF
TRBD1 TRBJ2-7 . TRBV30 TGTGCCTGGAGTACCGGGACAGGCGCCTACGAGCAGTACTTC CAWSTGTGAYEQYF
. TRBJ2-2 . TRBV19 TGTGCCAGTAGTCCCCCAGCCGAAGGGGAGCTGTTTTTT CASSPPAEGELFF
. TRBJ1-1 . TRBV5-1 TGCGCCAGCAGCTTGGTCTCCCGGGGTGAAGCTTTCTTT CASSLVSRGEAFF
TRBD1 TRBJ1-5 . TRBV27 TGTGCCAGCAGTGGGACAGGGGCCAATCAGCCCCAGCATTTT CASSGTGANQPQHF
. TRBJ2-1 . TRBV28 TGTGCCAGCAGCCAGAGTTTATATCTTATCTTTGAGCAGTTCTTC CASSQSLYLIFEQFF
. TRBJ1-2 . TRBV27 TGTGCCAGCAGTTTATCCCCCCGAGTCGAAACCTACACCTTC CASSLSPRVETYTF
. TRBJ2-1 . TRBV4-2 TGTGCCAGCAGCCAAGATTTGAGTTCCTACAATGAGCAGTTCTTC CASSQDLSSYNEQFF
TRBD1 TRBJ2-2 . TRBV27 TGTGCCAGCAGTGCGGACAGGGGGCATTATGACACCGGGGAGCTGTTTTTT CASSADRGHYDTGELFF
TRBD1 TRBJ1-2 . TRBV29-1 TGCAGCGTTGTAACCGGGACAGCAATCTATGGCTACACCTTC CSVVTGTAIYGYTF
. TRBJ2-5 . TRBV29-1 TGCAGCGTTGTTAGCCAAGAGACCCAGTACTTC CSVVSQETQYF
. TRBJ2-5 . TRBV19 TGTGCCAGTAGCCTAGACCCACAGCCTCAAGAGACCCAGTACTTC CASSLDPQPQETQYF
. TRBJ2-1 . TRBV29-1 TGCAGCGTTGAAGGGTGGGGGAGCGATTGGGAGCAGTTCTTC CSVEGWGSDWEQFF
. TRBJ2-7 . TRBV10-3 TGTGCCATCAGCGCAGAAACCTACGAGCAGTACTTC CAISAETYEQYF
. TRBJ2-5 once TRBV28 TGTGCCAGCAGTTTGTTGGGGTCTGCAGAGACCCAGTACTTC CASSLLGSAETQYF
. TRBJ2-7 . TRBV6-5 TGTGCCAGCAGTGGAGTTTCCTACGAGCAGTACTTC CASSGVSYEQYF
TRBD1 TRBJ2-2 few TRBV27 TGTGCCAGCAGTCCCATGGACAGGGAGAAAACCGGGGAGCTGTTTTTT CASSPMDREKTGELFF
. TRBJ2-5 . TRBV7-2 TGTGCCAGCAGCTTATTCGGAGGGGTATTCCTTACCCAAGAGACCCAGTACTTC CASSLFGGVFLTQETQYF
. TRBJ1-1 . TRBV2 TGTGCCAGCATCTTGTCTGAAGGCACTGAAGCTTTCTTT CASILSEGTEAFF
TRBD1 TRBJ1-1 . TRBV6-6 TGTGCCAGCAGTCACAGGGGGCTTGGCACTGAAGCTTTCTTT CASSHRGLGTEAFF
. TRBJ1-1 . TRBV5-1 TGCGCCAGCTCCCCATGGTTAAGGGAGAACACTGAAGCTTTCTTT CASSPWLRENTEAFF
TRBD1 TRBJ1-1 . TRBV27 TGTGCCAGCAGTTCAACACTTGGACAGGGCACTGAAGCTTTCTTT CASSSTLGQGTEAFF
TRBD2 TRBJ2-7 . TRBV5-6 TGTGCCAGCAGCTTATCGAGGCTAGCGGGGATTTACGAGCAGTACTTC CASSLSRLAGIYEQYF
. TRBJ2-7 once TRBV29-1 TGCAGCGTTGCTTTTTCCCACGAGCAGTACTTC CSVAFSHEQYF
TRBD2 TRBJ2-1 . TRBV4-1 TGCGCCAGCAGCCAAGACCGACTTACGGGACTAGCTAGCAATGAGCAGTTCTTC CASSQDRLTGLASNEQFF
. TRBJ2-5 . TRBV7-2 TGTGCCACCCAAGGGGAAGAGACCCAGTACTTC CATQGEETQYF
. TRBJ1-1 . TRBV6-5 TGTGCCAGCAGCCCTCTTGAGCACAACACTGAAGCTTTCTTT CASSPLEHNTEAFF
. TRBJ2-7 . TRBV7-2 TGTGCCAGCAGCACCGACCCTGCGCACTACGAGCAGTACTTC CASSTDPAHYEQYF
TRBD1 TRBJ1-1 . TRBV27 TGTGCCAGCAGCCCAGACAGGGCCGGCACTGAAGCTTTCTTT CASSPDRAGTEAFF
. TRBJ2-3 . TRBV7-9 TGTGCCAGCAGCCTTTGGCCCCGCACAGATACGCAGTATTTT CASSLWPRTDTQYF
. TRBJ1-3 . TRBV27 TGTGCCAGCAGTGTGGCTTCTGGAAACACCATATATTTT CASSVASGNTIYF
TRBD2 TRBJ2-7 . TRBV4-1 TGCGCCAGCCGCGGGGAGGGCGAGCAGTACTTC CASRGEGEQYF
. TRBJ1-5 . TRBV27 TGTGCCAGCAGTTTAACGGGTATCTTGGGGATTTCCAATCAGCCCCAGCATTTT CASSLTGILGISNQPQHF
. TRBJ2-6 . TRBV5-6 TGTGCCAGCAGCTTCGGACTAAACTCTGGGGCCAACGTCCTGACTTTC CASSFGLNSGANVLTF
. TRBJ2-1 . TRBV7-6 TGTGCCAGCAGCTTCAATGGGGGACCCAATGAGCAGTTCTTC CASSFNGGPNEQFF
TRBD1 TRBJ1-5 . TRBV27 TGTGCCAGCTCGACAGGGGCCCTCAATCAGCCCCAGCATTTT CASSTGALNQPQHF
TRBD1 TRBJ2-5 . TRBV28 TGTGCCAGCAGTCCGGACAGGGGCCGGGAGACCCAGTACTTC CASSPDRGRETQYF
. TRBJ1-5 . TRBV5-5 TGTGCCAGCAGCTATGGACATCCGCTTAACAATCAGCCCCAGCATTTT CASSYGHPLNNQPQHF
. TRBJ2-7 once TRBV28 TGTGCCAGCAGCAGCCCAACGGAGGCCAAGGGGTCCTACGAGCAGTACTTC CASSSPTEAKGSYEQYF
TRBD2 TRBJ2-7 . TRBV5-1 TGCGCCAGCAGCCTGGGACTAGCGAACTCCTACGAGCAGTACTTC CASSLGLANSYEQYF
TRBD2 TRBJ2-3 . TRBV5-1 TGCGCCAGCAGCTGGCCCCTAGCGGGGTCTAGCACAGATACGCAGTATTTT CASSWPLAGSSTDTQYF
TRBD2 TRBJ2-1 . TRBV7-3 TGTGCCAGCAGCTTGGGACTAGCGGCCTACAATGAGCAGTTCTTC CASSLGLAAYNEQFF
. TRBJ2-7 once TRBV11-2 TGTGCCAGCGGGGGGGGCGTTTCCTACGAGCAGTACTTC CASGGGVSYEQYF
TRBD2 TRBJ2-7 once TRBV5-4 TGTGCCAGCAGCTTTCACATTACGGAGCGGGAGGGCCGGTCCTACGAGCAGTACTTC CASSFHITEREGRSYEQYF
. TRBJ2-3 . TRBV6-5 TGTGCCAGCAGTTACCAGGGTTCTGATACGCAGTATTTT CASSYQGSDTQYF